The entry below gives a single TCR beta chain sequence along with its context. Its antigen is unidentified. Amplification used 60 Vbeta primers and 13 Jbeta primers. This table comes from immunoSEQ multiplex PCR, and its TCRdb copy is limited to in-frame clones, with some not included. The repertoire has around 150,000 clones, 75% of them found once; the top ten carry around 3%. This entry belongs to a study of cytomegalovirus exposure and HLA in healthy donors. General study points: Altogether, 160 or so TCR beta chains were recorded as cytomegalovirus-associated. There were several of the most significant clusters that appeared linked to common viral pathogens in a later analysis.

Trimming at V came to 4 bases and at J to 3 bases, leaving 11 bases not matched to a gene. The CDR3 has 17 residues. CDR1 and CDR2 from the germline V gene are SEHNR and FQNEAQ (reference sequence). The chain has TRBV7-9 and TRBJ2-1; 8 bases fit TRBD2. The sequenced sample consisted of PBMCs. This clonotype originated in a woman aged 45 to 65 in good health and CMV-seropositive. This CDR3 reads CASSSTSIAGRYNEQFF. The DNA of the CDR3 is TGTGCCAGCAGCTCAACCTCTATAGCGGGACGCTACAATGAGCAGTTCTTC.